These 18 T cell receptor beta chains were all obtained from the same sample, sequenced in a study of neoadjuvant anti-PD-1 for oral cavity cancer. Assay: immunoSEQ multiplex PCR; the TCRdb copy retains only in-frame clones and omits some. Altogether 13,000 to 15,000 clones are present, 65% to 80% being singletons, with the ten largest covering 2% to 2.5%. Documented time point: after neoadjuvant nivolumab, at surgical resection. Sequencing used PBMCs, obtained after nivolumab (anti-PD-1) treatment. The source of these receptors is a person aged 40 to 85 with oral cavity squamous cell carcinoma.

There are a few counts of this clone. The CDR3 sequence is CASSPSPYEQYF. The CDR3 DNA follows: TGTGCCAGCTCACCCAGTCCCTACGAGCAGTACTTC. J is TRBJ2-7 and V is TRBV18; D is undetermined. Trimming shortened V by 3 bases and J by 2 bases, and 5 bases separated the two germline ends. The germline gives CDR1 KGHSH, CDR2 LQKENI. The CDR3 has 12 amino acids. Using reference TRBV18 and TRBJ2-7 for the parts outside the CDR3, the full variable domain is NAGVMQNPRHLVRRRGQEARLRCSPMKGHSHVYWYRQLPEEGLKFMVYLQKENIIDESGMPKERFSAEFPKEGPSILRIQQVVRGDSAAYFCASSPSPYEQYFGPGTRLTVT.

The count of this clone is one. The V and J genes are TRBV29-1 and TRBJ2-7, with 9 bases fitting TRBD2. Trimming removed 5 bases from V and 0 bases from J; junction bases left unmatched: 5. Germline CDR1 is SQVTM and CDR2 is ANQGSEA. The CDR3 contains 14 residues. The CDR3 bases are TGCAGCGTTTTAGGTAGCGGGAGCTCCTACGAGCAGTACTTC. Its translation: CSVLGSGSSYEQYF.

The chain carries TRBV25-1 and TRBJ2-1; 12 bases line up with TRBD2. Germline assignment: CDR1 MGHDK and CDR2 SYGVNS. The length of the CDR3 is 16 residues. The V segment lost 2 bases and the J segment 8 bases; nucleotides outside the gene matches: 7. Here the CDR3 DNA reads TGTGCCAGCAGTGAACTCCGACTAGCGGGGGAGGATGAGCAGTTCTTC. Protein: CASSELRLAGEDEQFF.

The rearrangement uses TRBV7-3 and TRBJ1-1; possible D gene TRBD1, 6 bases. The germline V gene encodes CDR1 SGHTA and CDR2 FQGTGA. V was pared by 5 bases and J by 1 base, with 8 bases between. The CDR3 is 13 amino acids. CDR3 nucleotide sequence: TGTGCCAGCAGCCTACAGGGGAACACTGAAGCTTTCTTT. This sequence encodes CASSLQGNTEAFF.

The chain couples TRBV28 to TRBJ2-1; no clear D. CDR1 is MDHEN and CDR2 is SYDVKM in the germline V gene. V shed 9 bases and J shed 7 bases, with 13 bases lying between them. This CDR3 is built from 12 residues. Written as DNA, the CDR3 is TGTGCCAGTTTTGTCCCTGGGAATGAGCAGTTCTTC. The encoded protein is CASFVPGNEQFF.

This clone was seen only a few times. The chain uses TRBV28 and TRBJ2-1; no firm D call. Trimming left V 1 base short and J 6 bases short, with 1 base between. Germline V lookup: CDR1 MDHEN, CDR2 SYDVKM. The CDR3 is 11 residues long. The CDR3 bases are TGTGCCAGCAGTTTATTCAATGAGCAGTTCTTC. This codes for CASSLFNEQFF.

The count of this clone is one. The chain is built from TRBV5-1 and TRBJ1-1; no definite D call. The CDR3 has 13 amino acids. Per germline, CDR1 SGHRS and CDR2 YFSETQ. Trimming pared 6 bases from V and 2 bases from J, leaving 11 bases between. The CDR3 loop is CASNSLENTEAFF. The CDR3 DNA reads TGCGCCAGCAACAGTCTGGAAAACACTGAAGCTTTCTTT. Full variable domain (missing parts from reference TRBV5-1 and TRBJ1-1): KAGVTQTPRYLIKTRGQQVTLSCSPISGHRSVSWYQQTPGQGLQFLFEYFSETQRNKGNFPGRFSGRQFSNSRSEMNVSTLELGDSALYLCASNSLENTEAFFGQGTRLTVV.

The V and J genes are TRBV4-1 and TRBJ1-2; 7 bases line up with TRBD1. V was clipped by 3 bases and J by 5 bases; unmatched bases: 9. This CDR3 contains 15 residues. The germline V gene has CDR1 MGHRA and CDR2 YSYEKL. The CDR3: CASSHTQTGRYGYTF. The CDR3 coding sequence is TGCGCCAGCAGCCACACCCAGACAGGGCGATATGGCTACACCTTC.

This chain connects TRBV4-1 to TRBJ2-3, with 14 bases lining up with TRBD2. The germline gives CDR1 MGHRA, CDR2 YSYEKL. CDR3 length equals 20 residues. V lost 4 bases, J lost 2 bases, and 14 bases stayed unmatched. The CDR3: CASSRYRPGLAGDHTDTQYF. The CDR3 bases are TGCGCCAGCAGCCGTTATAGACCGGGACTAGCGGGGGACCACACAGATACGCAGTATTTT.

The V call is TRBV4-1, the J call TRBJ1-1; D is possibly TRBD1 (6 bases). The V gene's germline CDR1 is MGHRA and CDR2 YSYEKL. There are 16 residues in the CDR3. Trimming took off 0 bases at V and 5 bases at J, with 16 bases between the two ends. DNA for the CDR3: TGCGCCAGCAGCCAAGATTTCACCCGCAGGGGTACTGAAGCTTTCTTT. Its translation: CASSQDFTRRGTEAFF.

This clone was seen once. The chain recombines TRBV27 with TRBJ2-7, with a tentative D call TRBD1 (6 bases). There are 17 residues in the CDR3. CDR1 and CDR2 from the germline V gene are MNHEY and SMNVEV (reference sequence). The V end lost 6 bases, the J end lost 2 bases, and 23 bases lay between the germline ends. The CDR3 bases are TGTGCCAGCAGAGCTCAGGGGATCGGGTCCCTAACCTACGAGCAGTACTTC. Translating it yields CASRAQGIGSLTYEQYF.

The genes are TRBV2 and TRBJ1-2; D might be TRBD1 (6 bases). Germline loops: CDR1 SNHLY, CDR2 FYNNEI. The CDR3 is 14 residues long. Trimming removed 6 bases from V and 4 bases from J, with 15 bases in between. The CDR3 bases are TGTGCCAGCAGCCTGAGACAGGTTCTCTATGGCTACACCTTC. Protein product: CASSLRQVLYGYTF.

V and J are TRBV28 and TRBJ1-5, with 8 bases identical to TRBD1. Germline V CDR1 and CDR2: MDHEN, SYDVKM. The V and J ends lost 7 bases and 2 bases, in that order; junction bases with no gene match: 7. The CDR3 covers 15 residues. CDR3 amino acids: CASNKQGVGNQPQHF. The CDR3 DNA reads TGTGCCAGCAACAAACAGGGGGTTGGCAATCAGCCCCAGCATTTT.

The chain couples TRBV20-1 to TRBJ1-2; D gene ambiguous. The germline V and J ends were trimmed by 1 base and 7 bases, with 4 bases remaining between them. The V gene's germline CDR1 is DFQATT and CDR2 SNEGSKA (reference sequence). The CDR3 has 10 residues. CDR3 in amino acids: CSARVSGYTF. The CDR3 DNA is TGCAGTGCTAGAGTCTCTGGCTACACCTTC.

A single count supports this clone. Here the CDR3 reads CAISENSGMSNEQFF. For the CDR3, the DNA is TGTGCCATCAGTGAGAATAGCGGGATGTCAAATGAGCAGTTCTTC. V and J are TRBV10-3 and TRBJ2-1; 8 positions agree with TRBD2. This CDR3 contains 15 residues. Germline trimming cut 2 bases from V and 7 bases from J; bases unmatched to any gene: 7. Germline values: CDR1 ENHRY, CDR2 SYGVKD.

This clone came up a few times. The V gene is TRBV7-9, the J gene TRBJ2-7; no definite D call. The length of the CDR3 is 14 residues. Germline assignment: CDR1 SEHNR and CDR2 FQNEAQ (reference sequence). V lost 4 bases to trimming and J lost 3 bases, with 13 bases between them. DNA of the CDR3: TGTGCCAGCAGCTCTGAACACTCTTACTACGAGCAGTACTTC. Translation gives CASSSEHSYYEQYF.

The gene calls are TRBV25-1 and TRBJ2-1; D might be TRBD1 (5 bases). Trimming removed 6 bases at V and 10 bases at J, with 10 bases between. This CDR3 region has 11 residues. CDR1 is MGHDK, CDR2 SYGVNS, per germline. Here the CDR3 DNA reads TGTGCCAGCAGCCCCAGGGTCGAGCAGTTCTTC. Its protein product is CASSPRVEQFF.

The V gene is TRBV5-8, the J gene TRBJ2-7; D is undetermined. Germline V gene lookup returns CDR1 SGHTS and CDR2 YDEGEE. The CDR3 runs 15 residues. The V gene lost 5 bases and the J gene lost 6 bases, with 21 bases spanning the gap. This CDR3 reads CASRQNVIQNLEQYF. DNA of the CDR3: TGTGCCAGCAGACAGAACGTTATCCAGAACCTCGAGCAGTACTTC. Drawing the rest from reference TRBV5-8 and TRBJ2-7, the complete variable domain is EAGVTQSPTHLIKTRGQQATLRCSPISGHTSVYWYQQALGLGLQFLLWYDEGEERNRGNFPPRFSGRQFPNYSSELNVNALELEDSALYLCASRQNVIQNLEQYFGPGTRLTVT.